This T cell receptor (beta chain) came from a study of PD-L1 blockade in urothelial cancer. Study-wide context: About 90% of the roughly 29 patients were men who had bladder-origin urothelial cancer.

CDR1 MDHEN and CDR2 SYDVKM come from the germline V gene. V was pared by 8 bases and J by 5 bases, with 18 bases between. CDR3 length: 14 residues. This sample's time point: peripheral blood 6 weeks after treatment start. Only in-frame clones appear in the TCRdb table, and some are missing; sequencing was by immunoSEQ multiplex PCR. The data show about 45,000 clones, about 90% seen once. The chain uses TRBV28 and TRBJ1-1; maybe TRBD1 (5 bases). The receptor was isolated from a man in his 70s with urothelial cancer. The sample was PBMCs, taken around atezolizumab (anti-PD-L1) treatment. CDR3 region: CASLVTGRQTEAFF. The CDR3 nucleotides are TGTGCCAGCCTGGTAACAGGTCGACAGACTGAAGCTTTCTTT.